Sequencing of this TCR beta chain was carried out in a study of spatial heterogeneity in lung cancer. At the level of the study: The study consistently detected more beta-chain than alpha-chain sequences. General observations from the study: The appearance of ubiquitous expanded tumor TCRs in blood was greater at resection than follow-up.

Trimming took 7 bases from V and 3 from J, leaving 13 bases between them. Germline-derived CDR1 and CDR2 are SNHLY and FYNNEI. The length of the CDR3 is 14 residues. Relative to its sample, this clonotype is medium-sized. Its antigen remains unidentified. For a library built for alpha chains, this beta chain is a stray read; little rests on its size. Sample time point: sample taken at primary tumor resection. Material for sequencing was whole RNA from tumor, nontumor lung or frozen PBMC, left unsorted. Donors were roughly 72 untreated early-stage non-small cell lung cancer patients. The library protocol tagged each TCR cDNA with a unique molecular identifier. In TCRdb, the 5' RACE reads were re-called with MiXCR into one record per CDR3 protein. The table lists roughly 5,400 distinct CDR3 sequences, roughly 35% of them singletons.

This specimen was PBMCs, taken at surgery. V and J are TRBV2 and TRBJ2-1; no reliable D call. The clonotype was recovered from a female donor with early-stage non-small cell lung cancer. DNA of the CDR3: TGTGCCAGCAACGAGATAACCAACTACAATGAGCAGTTCTTC. Translating gives CASNEITNYNEQFF.